The 21 T cell receptor beta chains presented below share a single source sample, sequenced in a study of blood T cell repertoires in COVID-19. Profiled with immunoSEQ multiplex PCR; TCRdb holds only in-frame clones, not every one. This sample has roughly 140,000 clones, with 70% to 90% found just once. Sequencing used peripheral blood. The receptors come from a man in his sixties with active or convalescent COVID-19.

The chain is built from TRBV5-6 and TRBJ2-1, with TRBD2 identical over 11 bases. This CDR3 is 16 amino acids long. Germline V gene sequence: CDR1 SGHDT, CDR2 YYEEEE. V lost 3 bases to trimming and J lost 0 bases; unmatched junction nucleotides: 2. CDR3: CASSSTSGSSYNEQFF. CDR3 DNA: TGTGCCAGCAGCTCAACTAGCGGGAGCTCCTACAATGAGCAGTTCTTC.

The gene calls are TRBV10-3 and TRBJ2-3; 10 bases line up with TRBD2. CDR1 ENHRY and CDR2 SYGVKD come from the germline V gene. The junction had 7 bases not matched to a gene; V was cut back by 4 bases and J by 0 bases. The CDR3 runs 17 residues. CDR3 in DNA: TGTGCCATCAGTGGAACCACTAGCGGGACTAGCACAGATACGCAGTATTTT. Translating gives CAISGTTSGTSTDTQYF.

V and J are TRBV7-2 and TRBJ2-7; D is perhaps TRBD2 (6 bases). Per the germline V gene, CDR1 is SGHTA and CDR2 is FQGNSA. V was cut by 7 bases and J by 0 bases, with 16 bases left in between. This CDR3 is built from 15 residues. In nucleotides, the CDR3 is TGTGCCAGCAACCACGGGGGATTTAGCTCCTACGAGCAGTACTTC. Its protein is CASNHGGFSSYEQYF.

This clone was counted only a few times. The rearrangement joins TRBV9 to TRBJ2-2; D remains ambiguous. Trimming shortened V by 2 bases and J by 4 bases, and 12 bases separated the two germline ends. Per the germline V gene, CDR1 is SGDLS and CDR2 is YYNGEE. The CDR3 runs to 15 residues. The CDR3 DNA reads as TGTGCCAGCAGCGTCCTAAGCGACCCCACCGGGGAGCTGTTTTTT. Protein sequence: CASSVLSDPTGELFF.

This clone was observed a few times. J is TRBJ1-5 and V is TRBV6-2 or TRBV6-3; D remains unclear. The length of the CDR3 is 12 residues. Per the germline V gene, CDR1 is MNHEY and CDR2 is SVGEGT. The V end was cut by 2 bases, the J end by 5 bases, with 4 bases between. Here the CDR3 reads CASSYPYQPQHF. The CDR3 region has the DNA TGTGCCAGCAGTTACCCCTATCAGCCCCAGCATTTT.

The chain links TRBV6-5 to TRBJ1-5; D perhaps matches TRBD1 (5 bases). The CDR3 loop spans 13 amino acids. Deletions cut 8 bases from V and 6 bases from J, with 14 bases between. Per the germline V gene, CDR1 is MNHEY and CDR2 is SVGAGI. CDR3 amino acids: CASGKGLAQPQHF. DNA of the CDR3: TGTGCCAGCGGGAAGGGGTTAGCTCAGCCCCAGCATTTT.

This clone was observed a handful of times. The rearrangement links TRBV5-1 to TRBJ2-7; 8 bases match TRBD2. With V trimmed by 4 bases and J by 3 bases, 6 bases remained unmatched. This CDR3 is 14 amino acids long. CDR1 and CDR2 (germline): SGHRS, YFSETQ. CDR3 loop: CASSQSGRLYEQYF. The DNA of the CDR3 is TGCGCCAGCAGCCAGAGCGGGAGACTCTACGAGCAGTACTTC.

A few counts support this clone. This sequence joins TRBV18 and TRBJ2-5, with 9 bases fitting TRBD1. The trim removed 5 bases at V and 5 bases at J, leaving 9 bases unmatched. Germline V gene data show CDR1 as KGHSH and CDR2 as LQKENI. The CDR3 is 15 residues long. The CDR3 DNA reads as TGTGCCAGCTCAGGACAGGGGACGTTCGGGGAGACCCAGTACTTC. Translated: CASSGQGTFGETQYF.

This clone was recorded only once. The CDR3 region has the DNA TGTGCCAGCTCAAAAGACAGGGTAGAGACCCAGTACTTC. This codes for CASSKDRVETQYF. The V and J genes are TRBV18 and TRBJ2-5, with 7 bases identical to TRBD1. CDR1 and CDR2 (germline): KGHSH, LQKENI. The CDR3 consists of 13 residues. V dropped 5 bases and J dropped 4; count of bases not matched to a gene: 4.

This clone was found a few times. The rearrangement joins TRBV18 to TRBJ2-1; 8 nucleotides match TRBD2. Germline values: CDR1 KGHSH, CDR2 LQKENI. The V segment lost 2 bases and the J segment 3 bases; nucleotides outside the gene matches: 6. The CDR3 spans 16 residues. The CDR3 nucleotides are TGTGCCAGCTCACCAGACGAGCGGGAGTACTACAATGAGCAGTTCTTC. It specifies CASSPDEREYYNEQFF.

In its sample, this clone was seen many times. V gene TRBV28 combines with J gene TRBJ2-1, with TRBD2 matching over 10 bases. The CDR3 loop spans 17 amino acids. The V gene's germline CDR1 is MDHEN and CDR2 SYDVKM. V lost 5 bases, J lost 9 bases, and 16 bases stayed unmatched. The CDR3, as DNA: TGTGCCAGCAGTCCTGCAGAAGCGGGAGGGTTGAGAGGTGAGCAGTTCTTC. Its translation is CASSPAEAGGLRGEQFF.

This clone has just one count. The chain has TRBV7-8 and TRBJ1-2; 9 bases map to TRBD1. Trimming cost V 3 bases and J 4 bases; bases outside gene matches: 6. CDR1 is SGHVS and CDR2 is FQNEAQ in the germline V gene. The CDR3 loop spans 15 amino acids. CDR3 sequence (DNA): TGTGCCAGCAGCTTTAGACAGGGGGGACGCTATGGCTACACCTTC. Translated: CASSFRQGGRYGYTF.

This clone was observed a few times. CDR3 bases: TGTGCCAGCAAACTCACAGATACGCAGTATTTT. It codes for CASKLTDTQYF. The chain is built from TRBV12-3 or TRBV12-4 and TRBJ2-3; the D is unclear. The CDR3 loop spans 11 amino acids. V lost 7 bases to trimming and J lost 2 bases, with 4 bases between them.

The J gene is TRBJ1-1, the V gene TRBV5-1; the D gene is possibly TRBD1 (5 bases). This CDR3 comprises 13 residues. With 2 bases removed from V and 5 bases from J, the gap between germline ends came to 10 bases. Looked up from germline, CDR1 is SGHRS and CDR2 is YFSETQ. The DNA for the CDR3 is TGCGCCAGCAGCTTTGAGGGGAGGACTGAAGCTTTCTTT. Translating it yields CASSFEGRTEAFF.

This clone is a singleton in its sample. This chain uses TRBV19 with TRBJ1-2; D not resolved. Between the trimmed V and J ends, which lost 0 bases and 4 bases, there was a span of 12 bases. CDR3 size: 15 residues. The germline V gene has CDR1 LNHDA and CDR2 SQIVND (reference sequence). CDR3 sequence: CASSIDAGIFYGYTF. CDR3 DNA: TGTGCCAGTAGTATAGACGCCGGGATTTTCTATGGCTACACCTTC.

The chain combines TRBV6-2 or TRBV6-3 with TRBJ2-6; TRBD1 might be the D (6 bases). The germline V gene encodes CDR1 MNHEY and CDR2 SVGEGT. CDR3 length: 17 residues. V lost 5 bases and J lost 2, with 16 bases in between. In nucleotides, the CDR3 is TGTGCCAGCAGTACCTGGGACACCCAACCTGGGGCCAACGTCCTGACTTTC. It specifies CASSTWDTQPGANVLTF.

The rearrangement uses TRBV7-2 and TRBJ1-2; D possibly corresponds to TRBD1 (6 bases). Germline CDR1 reads SGHTA; CDR2 reads FQGNSA. CDR3 length equals 13 residues. V gave up 5 bases and J gave up 8 bases, with 15 bases separating them. This chain's CDR3 is CASSPQGGEGYTF. The CDR3 DNA sequence: TGTGCCAGCAGCCCACAGGGCGGTGAGGGCTACACCTTC.

The V gene is TRBV19, the J gene TRBJ1-5, with D hard to call. V was trimmed by 3 bases and J by 3 bases, leaving 6 bases between them. The CDR3 has 13 amino acids. Germline V gene lookup returns CDR1 LNHDA and CDR2 SQIVND (reference sequence). In DNA form, the CDR3 reads TGTGCCAGTAGTATGGTAGTCAATCAGCCCCAGCATTTT. This sequence encodes CASSMVVNQPQHF.

The rearrangement joins TRBV27 to TRBJ1-2, with D perhaps matching TRBD1 (5 bases). The CDR3 is 14 residues long. CDR1 and CDR2 from the germline V gene are MNHEY and SMNVEV (reference sequence). The V and J ends lost 5 bases and 4 bases respectively, with 14 bases between them. This CDR3 is CASSPAQGTYGYTF. For the CDR3, the DNA is TGTGCCAGCAGTCCAGCCCAGGGTACCTATGGCTACACCTTC.

The rearrangement uses TRBV28 and TRBJ1-2; 7 bases line up with TRBD1. Germline loops: CDR1 MDHEN, CDR2 SYDVKM. The V segment lost 5 bases and the J segment 4 bases; nucleotides outside the gene matches: 10. The CDR3 sequence is 15 residues long. DNA for the CDR3: TGTGCCAGCAGTCTTACGGACAGGCGAAGCTATGGCTACACCTTC. Its translation is CASSLTDRRSYGYTF.

This clone was seen a handful of times. This chain links TRBV5-5 with TRBJ1-5; D is uncertain. Trimming pared 4 bases from V and 4 bases from J, leaving 18 bases between. This CDR3 contains 16 residues. The germline CDR1 and CDR2 sequences are SGHKS and YYEKEE (reference sequence). The CDR3 nucleotides read TGTGCCAGCAGCCGCATCGGGTTGGGAGGGAATCAGCCCCAGCATTTT. It codes for CASSRIGLGGNQPQHF.